This is a list of T cell receptor beta chains from one sample in a study of blood T cell repertoires in COVID-19. Produced via immunoSEQ multiplex PCR; TCRdb's table is partial and in-frame only. The sample records fewer than 250,000 clones, around four fifths being singletons. Sample: peripheral blood. These receptor sequences come from a woman aged 80 or over with COVID-19, enrolled during active disease. CDR3s include the opening cysteine and the closing phenylalanine or tryptophan. Fields, in order: J gene, D gene, clone size, V gene, CDR3 DNA, CDR3 protein. A D gene is named only where the DNA matches it firmly. Clone size is given for some rows only: seen once, a few or many times, or a class if the clone is expanded.

J gene: TRBJ1-5
D gene: .
clone size: .
V gene: TRBV28
CDR3 DNA: TGTGCCAGCAGTACCCCGGAGGGATTCACTCAGCCCCAGCATTTT
CDR3 protein: CASSTPEGFTQPQHF

J gene: TRBJ2-6
D gene: .
clone size: .
V gene: TRBV12-5
CDR3 DNA: TGTGCTAGTGGTTTGTCAGGGGAGGGGCTCAACGTCCTGACTTTC
CDR3 protein: CASGLSGEGLNVLTF

J gene: TRBJ2-3
D gene: TRBD1
clone size: .
V gene: TRBV5-1
CDR3 DNA: TGCGCCAGCAGCTCTGGACAGGCCCGGACAGATACGCAGTATTTT
CDR3 protein: CASSSGQARTDTQYF

J gene: TRBJ1-2
D gene: .
clone size: .
V gene: TRBV5-1
CDR3 DNA: TGCGCCAGCAGCCTCATTGCAGGGTCACAGGGCTACACCTTC
CDR3 protein: CASSLIAGSQGYTF

J gene: TRBJ1-5
D gene: .
clone size: .
V gene: TRBV5-1
CDR3 DNA: TGCGCCAGCAGCTTGGGGGAAGGGGTTCAGCCCCAGCATTTT
CDR3 protein: CASSLGEGVQPQHF

J gene: TRBJ2-1
D gene: TRBD1
clone size: .
V gene: TRBV7-8
CDR3 DNA: TGTGCCAGCAGCCGCCGGACAGGGGCGCCCGATGAGCAGTTCTTC
CDR3 protein: CASSRRTGAPDEQFF

J gene: TRBJ2-2
D gene: .
clone size: .
V gene: TRBV3-1/TRBV3-2
CDR3 DNA: TGTGCCAGCAGCCAGTTAATCGGGGAGCTGTTTTTT
CDR3 protein: CASSQLIGELFF

J gene: TRBJ2-5
D gene: TRBD1
clone size: .
V gene: TRBV9
CDR3 DNA: TGTGCCAGCAGCGGGGACAGGGGAGAGACCCAGTACTTC
CDR3 protein: CASSGDRGETQYF

J gene: TRBJ1-1
D gene: .
clone size: .
V gene: TRBV3-1/TRBV3-2
CDR3 DNA: TGTGCCAGCAGCGAACAGGGAGTTTCCACTGAAGCTTTCTTT
CDR3 protein: CASSEQGVSTEAFF

J gene: TRBJ2-3
D gene: .
clone size: .
V gene: TRBV11-2
CDR3 DNA: TGTGCCAGCAGCCTGGGGGGTCTTAGCACAGATACGCAGTATTTT
CDR3 protein: CASSLGGLSTDTQYF

J gene: TRBJ2-3
D gene: TRBD1
clone size: .
V gene: TRBV5-1
CDR3 DNA: TGCGCCAGCAGCACCGCCCGGGACAGAAGCACAGATACGCAGTATTTT
CDR3 protein: CASSTARDRSTDTQYF

J gene: TRBJ2-2
D gene: TRBD2
clone size: .
V gene: TRBV7-2
CDR3 DNA: TGTGCCAGCAGCTTAGTAGGACTAGCGGGGGGGCCCACCGGGGAGCTGTTTTTT
CDR3 protein: CASSLVGLAGGPTGELFF

J gene: TRBJ2-3
D gene: .
clone size: once
V gene: TRBV7-9
CDR3 DNA: TGTGCCAGCAGCTTATCCGGCCTGGGGAGTACAGATACGCAGTATTTT
CDR3 protein: CASSLSGLGSTDTQYF

J gene: TRBJ1-1
D gene: TRBD1
clone size: .
V gene: TRBV5-1
CDR3 DNA: TGCGCCAGCAGCTTGTCCCGCGGGACAGGGACTGAAGCTTTCTTT
CDR3 protein: CASSLSRGTGTEAFF

J gene: TRBJ2-7
D gene: .
clone size: .
V gene: TRBV11-2
CDR3 DNA: TGTGCCAGCAGCCGGGACTGGTCCTACGAGCAGTACTTC
CDR3 protein: CASSRDWSYEQYF

J gene: TRBJ2-6
D gene: TRBD1
clone size: .
V gene: TRBV6-5
CDR3 DNA: TGTGCCAGCATGACACAGGGGGCTGGGGCCAACGTCCTGACTTTC
CDR3 protein: CASMTQGAGANVLTF

J gene: TRBJ2-7
D gene: .
clone size: .
V gene: TRBV21-1
CDR3 DNA: TGTGCCAGCAGCAGGATACCGGGACAGGGGAAATACGAGCAGTACTTC
CDR3 protein: CASSRIPGQGKYEQYF

J gene: TRBJ2-3
D gene: TRBD1
clone size: .
V gene: TRBV10-3
CDR3 DNA: TGTGCCACCACCTTACAGGGGAAGGGCACAGATACGCAGTATTTT
CDR3 protein: CATTLQGKGTDTQYF

J gene: TRBJ1-4
D gene: .
clone size: .
V gene: TRBV7-9
CDR3 DNA: TGTGCCAGCAGTTCCACAGGGTACGGTGAAAAACTGTTTTTT
CDR3 protein: CASSSTGYGEKLFF

J gene: TRBJ2-2
D gene: .
clone size: .
V gene: TRBV19
CDR3 DNA: TGTGCCAGTAGAGGGCAGGGGAGCACCGGGGAGCTGTTTTTT
CDR3 protein: CASRGQGSTGELFF

J gene: TRBJ1-1
D gene: .
clone size: .
V gene: TRBV21-1
CDR3 DNA: TGTGCCAGCAGCAAAGCGCCCCGGGACAGATATAACACTGAAGCTTTCTTT
CDR3 protein: CASSKAPRDRYNTEAFF

J gene: TRBJ2-3
D gene: TRBD1
clone size: .
V gene: TRBV11-3
CDR3 DNA: TGTGCCAGCAGCTTAGGTGGGACAGGGGATACGCAGTATTTT
CDR3 protein: CASSLGGTGDTQYF

J gene: TRBJ2-4
D gene: TRBD2
clone size: .
V gene: TRBV3-1/TRBV3-2
CDR3 DNA: TGTGCCAGCAGCCAAAGCGGGGGGGACATTCAGTACTTC
CDR3 protein: CASSQSGGDIQYF

J gene: TRBJ1-3
D gene: .
clone size: .
V gene: TRBV28
CDR3 DNA: TGTGCCAGCAGTTTATCGCAGCGCTCTGGAAACACCATATATTTT
CDR3 protein: CASSLSQRSGNTIYF

J gene: TRBJ1-1
D gene: .
clone size: once
V gene: TRBV20-1
CDR3 DNA: TGCAGTGCTAGTGTGGCAGTTGAAGCTTTCTTT
CDR3 protein: CSASVAVEAFF

J gene: TRBJ1-2
D gene: .
clone size: once
V gene: TRBV19
CDR3 DNA: TGTGCCAGTAGCCCGACAGGCTCTAACTATGGCTACACCTTC
CDR3 protein: CASSPTGSNYGYTF

J gene: TRBJ2-5
D gene: TRBD2
clone size: .
V gene: TRBV7-9
CDR3 DNA: TGTGCCAGCAGCCCTTTTAGCGGGGGGCCTCAAGAGACCCAGTACTTC
CDR3 protein: CASSPFSGGPQETQYF

J gene: TRBJ2-7
D gene: TRBD2
clone size: .
V gene: TRBV3-1/TRBV3-2
CDR3 DNA: TGTGCCAGCAGCCAAGATCCTAGCGGCTACTACGAGCAGTACTTC
CDR3 protein: CASSQDPSGYYEQYF

J gene: TRBJ1-2
D gene: TRBD1
clone size: .
V gene: TRBV19
CDR3 DNA: TGTGCCGTCCGATTTCCGGGACAGACAACTTACACCTTC
CDR3 protein: CAVRFPGQTTYTF

J gene: TRBJ1-2
D gene: TRBD1
clone size: .
V gene: TRBV7-2
CDR3 DNA: TGTGCCAGCAGCCGGGACAGGGCGGGCGGCTACACCTTC
CDR3 protein: CASSRDRAGGYTF

J gene: TRBJ2-5
D gene: .
clone size: .
V gene: TRBV6-5
CDR3 DNA: TGTGCCAGCGCTAGTGGCAGAGGGCAAGAGACCCAGTACTTC
CDR3 protein: CASASGRGQETQYF

J gene: TRBJ2-2
D gene: .
clone size: .
V gene: TRBV19
CDR3 DNA: TGTGCCAGTAGTACGAGGGGGGGATTTAGCACCGGGGAGCTGTTTTTT
CDR3 protein: CASSTRGGFSTGELFF

J gene: TRBJ2-1
D gene: .
clone size: .
V gene: TRBV7-9
CDR3 DNA: TGTGCCAGCAGCTTAGTTTCCGGTAGCCCCTACAATGAGCAGTTCTTC
CDR3 protein: CASSLVSGSPYNEQFF

J gene: TRBJ1-1
D gene: .
clone size: .
V gene: TRBV18
CDR3 DNA: TGTGCCAGCTCACCACCCCCGGGGAACACTGAAGCTTTCTTT
CDR3 protein: CASSPPPGNTEAFF